What follows describes a single T cell receptor (beta chain). This sample stems from a study of CD8 T cells in Susac syndrome. Reverse transcription of roughly 0.45 to 1 ug RNA was performed with random hexamers. Via MiXCR, TCRdb re-called the immunoSEQ multiplex PCR reads, giving one row per CDR3 protein. The data show about 190,000 distinct CDR3 sequences, 95% seen once. Negative isolation was used for CD8+ and CD4+ T cells, and FACS enrichment was applied to TEMRA cells. Sequencing was performed on CD4+ T cells from PBMCs. The receptor comes from a human donor in good health.

The CDR3 loop reads CAVRGITDTQYF. DNA of the CDR3: TGTGCTGTGCGGGGAATCACAGATACGCAGTATTTT. The chain combines TRBV7-7 with TRBJ2-3; D is possibly TRBD2 (6 bases). This CDR3 region has 12 residues. Germline values: CDR1 SSHAT, CDR2 FNYEAQ (reference sequence).